The sequence of this TCR beta chain was determined in a study of PD-1 blockade in classical Hodgkin lymphoma. Study details: Patients were treated with nivolumab at 3 mg/kg, and this was given intravenously every 2 weeks.

The repertoire was sequenced with immunoSEQ multiplex PCR; TCRdb's copy has only in-frame clones and lacks some. Of tens of thousands of clones in the sample, around 80% are singletons; the top ten hold 37%. Specified time point: cycle 4 day 1 (C4D1), after less than 7 weeks of nivolumab. In every patient, relapse followed autologous stem cell transplantation, while exposure to brentuximab vedotin differed. Germline V lookup: CDR1 MNHEY, CDR2 SMNVEV (reference sequence). V was trimmed by 3 bases and J by 8 bases, leaving 11 bases between them. The CDR3 runs to 13 residues. The chain recombines TRBV27 with TRBJ2-1; a possible D gene is TRBD2 (6 bases). This sequence originates from a human donor with classical Hodgkin lymphoma. This sample comprised peripheral blood mononuclear cells (PBMCs), obtained before the fourth cycle of nivolumab. The CDR3 spells CASSFTWGDEQFF. The CDR3 nucleotides are TGTGCCAGCAGTTTCACTTGGGGGGATGAGCAGTTCTTC.